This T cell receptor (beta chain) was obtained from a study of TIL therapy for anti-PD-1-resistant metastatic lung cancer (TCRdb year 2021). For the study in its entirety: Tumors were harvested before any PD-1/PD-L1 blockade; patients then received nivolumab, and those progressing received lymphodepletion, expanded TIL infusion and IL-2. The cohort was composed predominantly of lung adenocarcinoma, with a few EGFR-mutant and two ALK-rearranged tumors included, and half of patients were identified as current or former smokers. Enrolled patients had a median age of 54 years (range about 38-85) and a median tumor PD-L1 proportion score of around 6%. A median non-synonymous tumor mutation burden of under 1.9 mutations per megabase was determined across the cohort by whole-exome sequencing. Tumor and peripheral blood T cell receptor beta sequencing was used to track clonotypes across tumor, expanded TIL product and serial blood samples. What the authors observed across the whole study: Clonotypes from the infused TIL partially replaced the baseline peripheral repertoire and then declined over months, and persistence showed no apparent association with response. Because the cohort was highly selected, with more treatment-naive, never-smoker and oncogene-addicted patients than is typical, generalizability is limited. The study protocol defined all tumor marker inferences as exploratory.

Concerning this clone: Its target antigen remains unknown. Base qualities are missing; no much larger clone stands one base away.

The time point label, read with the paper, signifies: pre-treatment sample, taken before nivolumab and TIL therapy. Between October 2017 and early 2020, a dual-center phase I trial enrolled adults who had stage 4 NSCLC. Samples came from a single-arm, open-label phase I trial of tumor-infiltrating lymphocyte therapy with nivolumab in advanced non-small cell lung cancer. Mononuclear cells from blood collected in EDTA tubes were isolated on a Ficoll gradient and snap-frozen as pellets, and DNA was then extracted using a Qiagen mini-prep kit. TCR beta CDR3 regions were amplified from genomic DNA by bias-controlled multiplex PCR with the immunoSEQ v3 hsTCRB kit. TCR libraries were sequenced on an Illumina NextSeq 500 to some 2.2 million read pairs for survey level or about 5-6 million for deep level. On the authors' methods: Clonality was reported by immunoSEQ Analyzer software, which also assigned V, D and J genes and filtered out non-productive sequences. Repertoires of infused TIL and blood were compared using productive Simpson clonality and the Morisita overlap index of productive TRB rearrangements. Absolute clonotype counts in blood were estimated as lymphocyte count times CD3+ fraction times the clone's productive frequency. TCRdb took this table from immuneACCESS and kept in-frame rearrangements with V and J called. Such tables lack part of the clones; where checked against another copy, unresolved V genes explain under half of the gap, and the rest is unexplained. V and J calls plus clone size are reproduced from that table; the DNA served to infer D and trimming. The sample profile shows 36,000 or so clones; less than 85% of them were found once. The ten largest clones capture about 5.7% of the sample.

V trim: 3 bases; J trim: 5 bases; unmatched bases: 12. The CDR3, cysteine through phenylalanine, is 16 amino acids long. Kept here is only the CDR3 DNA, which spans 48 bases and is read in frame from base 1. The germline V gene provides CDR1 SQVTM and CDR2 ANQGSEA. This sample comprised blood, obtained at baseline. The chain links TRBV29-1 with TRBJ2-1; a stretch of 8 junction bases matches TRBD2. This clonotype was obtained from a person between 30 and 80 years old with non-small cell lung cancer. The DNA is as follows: TGCAGCGTTGAGGGCGTGGGACTAGGGGACGACAATGAGCAGTTCTTC. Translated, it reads CSVEGVGLGDDNEQFF.